Sequencing of this T cell receptor (beta chain) was carried out in a study of blood T cell repertoires in COVID-19. Study in general: From the United States, Italy and Spain came samples of acute and convalescent COVID-19. From T cells, B-cell-depleted T cells, or PBMCs came the material, which was cDNA or gDNA.

Clones were read by immunoSEQ multiplex PCR, and TCRdb kept only the in-frame ones, dropping some. The sample consists of 400,000 to 550,000 clones, roughly 91% of them appearing once. Material for sequencing was peripheral blood. The TCR comes from a woman aged 25 to 39 with acute or convalescent COVID-19.

The CDR3 loop is CSIPGTGATEAFF. For the CDR3, the DNA is TGCAGCATTCCCGGGACAGGGGCCACTGAAGCTTTCTTT. The chain joins TRBV29-1 to TRBJ1-1; TRBD1 aligns across 10 bases. The CDR3 contains 13 residues. J lost 4 bases, V lost 8 bases, and 7 bases had no gene match. CDR1 and CDR2 from the germline V gene are SQVTM and ANQGSEA.